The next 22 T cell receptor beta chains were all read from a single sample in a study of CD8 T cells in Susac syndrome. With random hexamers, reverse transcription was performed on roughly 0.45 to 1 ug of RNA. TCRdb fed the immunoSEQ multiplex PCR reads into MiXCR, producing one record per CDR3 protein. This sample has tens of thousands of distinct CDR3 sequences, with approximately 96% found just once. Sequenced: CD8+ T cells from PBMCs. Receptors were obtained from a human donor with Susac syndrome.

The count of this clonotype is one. CDR3 region: CASGTGSSTPNQPQHF. The CDR3 nucleotides are TGTGCTAGTGGTACGGGGAGTTCAACGCCGAATCAGCCCCAGCATTTT. The J gene is TRBJ1-5, the V gene TRBV12-5; D gene uncertain. CDR1 LGHNT and CDR2 FRNRAP come from the germline V gene. The CDR3 runs to 16 residues. Trimming took 5 bases from V and 4 from J, leaving 18 bases between them.

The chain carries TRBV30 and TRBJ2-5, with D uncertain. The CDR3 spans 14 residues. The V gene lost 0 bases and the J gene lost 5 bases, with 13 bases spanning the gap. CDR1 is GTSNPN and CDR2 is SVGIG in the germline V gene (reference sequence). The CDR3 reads CAWSVTASGETQYF. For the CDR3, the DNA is TGTGCCTGGAGTGTAACGGCAAGTGGGGAGACCCAGTACTTC. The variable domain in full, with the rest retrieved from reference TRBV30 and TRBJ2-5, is SQTIHQWPATLVQPVGSPLSLECTVEGTSNPNLYWYRQAAGRGLQLLFYSVGIGQISSEVPQNLSASRPQDRQFILSSKKLLLSDSGFYLCAWSVTASGETQYFGPGTRLLVL.

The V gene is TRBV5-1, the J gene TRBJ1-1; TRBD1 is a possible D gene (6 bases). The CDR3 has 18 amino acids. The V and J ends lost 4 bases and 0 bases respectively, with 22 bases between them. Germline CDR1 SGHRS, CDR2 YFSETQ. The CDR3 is CASSPTPSTGAMNTEAFF. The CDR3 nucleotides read TGCGCCAGCAGCCCGACCCCCTCGACAGGAGCAATGAACACTGAAGCTTTCTTT.

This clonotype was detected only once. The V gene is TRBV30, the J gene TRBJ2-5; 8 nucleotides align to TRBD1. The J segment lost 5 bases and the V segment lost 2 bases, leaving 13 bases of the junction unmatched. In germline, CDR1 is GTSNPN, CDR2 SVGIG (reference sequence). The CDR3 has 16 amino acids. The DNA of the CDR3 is TGTGCCTGGAGTCTAGAACAGGGGGGTGTTTGGGAGACCCAGTACTTC. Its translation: CAWSLEQGGVWETQYF.

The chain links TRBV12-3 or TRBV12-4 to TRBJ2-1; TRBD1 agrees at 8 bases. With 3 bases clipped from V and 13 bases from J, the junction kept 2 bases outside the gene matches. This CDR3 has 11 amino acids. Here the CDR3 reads CASSFGTGQFF. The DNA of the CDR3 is TGTGCCAGCAGTTTCGGGACAGGCCAGTTCTTC.

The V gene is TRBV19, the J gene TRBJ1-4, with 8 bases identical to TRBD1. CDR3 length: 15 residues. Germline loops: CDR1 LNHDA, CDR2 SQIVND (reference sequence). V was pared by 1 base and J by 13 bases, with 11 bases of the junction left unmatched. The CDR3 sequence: CASSIAGTGLIRLFF. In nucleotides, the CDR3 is TGTGCCAGTAGTATAGCTGGGACAGGTCTTATCCGACTGTTTTTT.

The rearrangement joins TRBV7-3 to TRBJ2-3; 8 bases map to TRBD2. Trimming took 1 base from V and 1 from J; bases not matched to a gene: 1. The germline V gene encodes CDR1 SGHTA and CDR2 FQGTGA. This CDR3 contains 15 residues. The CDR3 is CASSLKAGGTDTQYF. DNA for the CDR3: TGTGCCAGCAGCTTAAAAGCGGGGGGCACAGATACGCAGTATTTT.

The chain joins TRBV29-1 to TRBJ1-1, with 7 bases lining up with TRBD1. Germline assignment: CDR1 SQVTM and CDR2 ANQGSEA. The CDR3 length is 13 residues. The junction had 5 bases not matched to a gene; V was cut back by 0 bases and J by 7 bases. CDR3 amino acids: CSVEDGTAFEAFF. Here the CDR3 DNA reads TGCAGCGTTGAAGATGGGACAGCCTTTGAAGCTTTCTTT.

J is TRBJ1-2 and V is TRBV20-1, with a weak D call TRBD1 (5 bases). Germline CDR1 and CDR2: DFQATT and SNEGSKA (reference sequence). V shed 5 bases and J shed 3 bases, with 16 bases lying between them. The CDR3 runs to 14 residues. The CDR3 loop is CSAGWTPPYYGYTF. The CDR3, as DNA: TGCAGTGCTGGATGGACACCTCCTTACTATGGCTACACCTTC.

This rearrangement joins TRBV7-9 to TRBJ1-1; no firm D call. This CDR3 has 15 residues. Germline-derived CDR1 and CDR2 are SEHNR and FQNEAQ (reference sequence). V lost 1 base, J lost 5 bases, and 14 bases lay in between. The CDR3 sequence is CASSLGAAEETEAFF. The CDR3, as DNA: TGTGCCAGCAGCTTAGGGGCGGCCGAAGAGACTGAAGCTTTCTTT.

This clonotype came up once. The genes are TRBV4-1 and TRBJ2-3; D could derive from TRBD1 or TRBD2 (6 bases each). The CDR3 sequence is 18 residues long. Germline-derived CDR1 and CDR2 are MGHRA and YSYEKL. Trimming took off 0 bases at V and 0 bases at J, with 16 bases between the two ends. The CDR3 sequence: CASSQDSSTGTSTDTQYF. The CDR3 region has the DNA TGCGCCAGCAGCCAAGATTCCTCAACAGGGACTAGCACAGATACGCAGTATTTT.

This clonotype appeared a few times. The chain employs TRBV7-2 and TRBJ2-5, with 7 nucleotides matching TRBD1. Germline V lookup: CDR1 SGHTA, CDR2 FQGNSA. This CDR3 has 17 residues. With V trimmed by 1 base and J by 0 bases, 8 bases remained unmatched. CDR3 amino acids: CASSLEGAGWYQETQYF. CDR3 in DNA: TGTGCCAGCAGCTTAGAGGGGGCCGGCTGGTACCAAGAGACCCAGTACTTC.

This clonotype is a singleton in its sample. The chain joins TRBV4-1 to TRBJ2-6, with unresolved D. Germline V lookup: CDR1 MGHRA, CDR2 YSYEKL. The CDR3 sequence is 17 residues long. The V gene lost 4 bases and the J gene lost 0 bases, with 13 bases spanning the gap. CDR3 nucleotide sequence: TGCGCCAGCAGCCCCCCCGGCCGGTCCTCTGGGGCCAACGTCCTGACTTTC. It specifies CASSPPGRSSGANVLTF.

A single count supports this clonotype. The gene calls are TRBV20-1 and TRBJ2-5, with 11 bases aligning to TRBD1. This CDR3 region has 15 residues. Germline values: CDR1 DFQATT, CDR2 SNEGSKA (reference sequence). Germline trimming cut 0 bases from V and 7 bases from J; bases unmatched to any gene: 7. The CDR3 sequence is CSARDRGQGVGTQYF. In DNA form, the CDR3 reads TGCAGTGCTAGAGACCGGGGACAGGGGGTAGGGACCCAGTACTTC.

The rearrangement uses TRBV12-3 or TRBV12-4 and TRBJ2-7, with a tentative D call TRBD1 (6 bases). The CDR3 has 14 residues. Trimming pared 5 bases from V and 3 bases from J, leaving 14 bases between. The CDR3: CASSPGHHRYEQYF. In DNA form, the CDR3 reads TGTGCCAGCAGTCCGGGACACCACCGCTACGAGCAGTACTTC.

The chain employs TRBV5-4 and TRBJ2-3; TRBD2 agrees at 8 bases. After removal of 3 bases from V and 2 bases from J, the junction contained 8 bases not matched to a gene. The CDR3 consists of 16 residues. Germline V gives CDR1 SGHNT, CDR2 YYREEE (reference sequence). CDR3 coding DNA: TGTGCCAGCAGCTCTAGAGCGGGAGCCTCCACAGATACGCAGTATTTT. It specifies CASSSRAGASTDTQYF. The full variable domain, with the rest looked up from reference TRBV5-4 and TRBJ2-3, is ETGVTQSPTHLIKTRGQQVTLRCSSQSGHNTVSWYQQALGQGPQFIFQYYREEENGRGNFPPRFSGLQFPNYSSELNVNALELDDSALYLCASSSRAGASTDTQYFGPGTRLTVL.

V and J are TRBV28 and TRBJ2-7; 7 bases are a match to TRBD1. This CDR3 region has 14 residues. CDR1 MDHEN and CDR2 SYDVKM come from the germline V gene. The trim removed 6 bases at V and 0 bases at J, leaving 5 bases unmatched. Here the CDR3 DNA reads TGTGCCAGCAGCACAGGGGACAGCTCCTACGAGCAGTACTTC. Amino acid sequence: CASSTGDSSYEQYF.

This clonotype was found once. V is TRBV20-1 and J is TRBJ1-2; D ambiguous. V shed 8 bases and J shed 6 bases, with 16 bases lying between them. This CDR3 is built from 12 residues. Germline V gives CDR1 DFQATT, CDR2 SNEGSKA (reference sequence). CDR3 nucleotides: TGCAGTACACAATTGGGCTCAGATGGCTACACCTTC. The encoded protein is CSTQLGSDGYTF.

DNA for the CDR3: TGTGCCAGCAGCAAATACTTAGAGGAGACCCAGTACTTC. As protein: CASSKYLEETQYF. The chain recombines TRBV9 with TRBJ2-5; no clear D. This CDR3 comprises 13 residues. Trimming took off 4 bases at V and 5 bases at J, with 12 bases between the two ends. CDR1 is SGDLS and CDR2 is YYNGEE in the germline V gene.

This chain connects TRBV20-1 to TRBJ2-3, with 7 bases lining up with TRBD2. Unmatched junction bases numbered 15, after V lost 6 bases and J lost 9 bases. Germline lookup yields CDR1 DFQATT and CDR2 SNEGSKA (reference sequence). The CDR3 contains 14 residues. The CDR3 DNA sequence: TGCAGTGCAGAATCAACCAATAGCGGGTTAACGCAGTATTTT. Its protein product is CSAESTNSGLTQYF.

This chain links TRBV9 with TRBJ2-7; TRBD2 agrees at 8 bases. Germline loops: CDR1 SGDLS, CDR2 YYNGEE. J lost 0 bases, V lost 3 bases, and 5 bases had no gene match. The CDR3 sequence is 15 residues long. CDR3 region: CASSGERGLSYEQYF. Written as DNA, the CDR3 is TGTGCCAGCAGCGGGGAGCGGGGGCTCTCCTACGAGCAGTACTTC.

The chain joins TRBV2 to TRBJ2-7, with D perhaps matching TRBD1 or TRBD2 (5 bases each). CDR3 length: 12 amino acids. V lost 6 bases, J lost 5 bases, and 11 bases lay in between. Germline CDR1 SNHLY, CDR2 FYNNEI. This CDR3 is CASRGRVDEQYF. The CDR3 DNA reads TGTGCCAGCAGGGGACGAGTGGACGAGCAGTACTTC.